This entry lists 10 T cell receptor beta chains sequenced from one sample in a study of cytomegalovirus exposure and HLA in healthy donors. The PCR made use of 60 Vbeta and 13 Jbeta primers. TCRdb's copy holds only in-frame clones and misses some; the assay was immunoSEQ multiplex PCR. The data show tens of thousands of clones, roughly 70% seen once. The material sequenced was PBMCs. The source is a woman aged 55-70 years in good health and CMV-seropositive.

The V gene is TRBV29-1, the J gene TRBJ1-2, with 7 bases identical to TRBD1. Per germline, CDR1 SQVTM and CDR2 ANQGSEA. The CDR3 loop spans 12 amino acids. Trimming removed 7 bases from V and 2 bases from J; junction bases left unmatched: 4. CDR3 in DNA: TGCAGCGGCTGGGACAGAAACTATGGCTACACCTTC. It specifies CSGWDRNYGYTF.

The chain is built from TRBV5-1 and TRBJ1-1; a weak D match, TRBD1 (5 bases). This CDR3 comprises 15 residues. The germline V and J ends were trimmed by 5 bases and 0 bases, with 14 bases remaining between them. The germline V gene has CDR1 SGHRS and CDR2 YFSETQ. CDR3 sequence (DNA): TGCGCCAGCAGATGGGGGGAGGGTATGAACACTGAAGCTTTCTTT. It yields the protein CASRWGEGMNTEAFF.

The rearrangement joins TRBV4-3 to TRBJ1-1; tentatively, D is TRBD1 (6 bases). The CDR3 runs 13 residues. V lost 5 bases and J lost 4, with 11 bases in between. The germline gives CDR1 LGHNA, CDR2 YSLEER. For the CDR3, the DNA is TGCGCCAGCAGCTTACAAGGGGGCACTGAAGCTTTCTTT. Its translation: CASSLQGGTEAFF.

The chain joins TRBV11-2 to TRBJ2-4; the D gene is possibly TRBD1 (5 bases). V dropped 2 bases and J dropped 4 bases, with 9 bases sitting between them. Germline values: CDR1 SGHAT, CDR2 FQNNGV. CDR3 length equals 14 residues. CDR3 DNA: TGTGCCAGCAGCTTAAAAACAGGTAAAAACATTCAGTACTTC. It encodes CASSLKTGKNIQYF.

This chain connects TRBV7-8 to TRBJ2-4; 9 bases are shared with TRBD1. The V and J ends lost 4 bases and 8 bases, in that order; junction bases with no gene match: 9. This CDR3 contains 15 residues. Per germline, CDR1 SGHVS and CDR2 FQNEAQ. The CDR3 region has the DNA TGTGCCAGCAGCTCCCGGGACAGGGAAAGGGACATTCAGTACTTC. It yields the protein CASSSRDRERDIQYF.

In DNA, the CDR3 is TGTGCCAGCAGTTATACAGAGCACGAGGGCTACACCTTC. This translates into CASSYTEHEGYTF. The chain joins TRBV2 to TRBJ1-2, with D hard to call. CDR1 SNHLY and CDR2 FYNNEI come from the germline V gene. The CDR3 spans 13 residues. V was trimmed by 5 bases and J by 8 bases, leaving 15 bases between them.

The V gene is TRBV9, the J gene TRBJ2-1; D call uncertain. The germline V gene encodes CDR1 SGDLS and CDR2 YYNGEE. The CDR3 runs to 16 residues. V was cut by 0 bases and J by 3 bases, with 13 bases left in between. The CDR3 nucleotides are TGTGCCAGCAGCGTAGTGTCCCCCGTCCTCTACAATGAGCAGTTCTTC. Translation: CASSVVSPVLYNEQFF.

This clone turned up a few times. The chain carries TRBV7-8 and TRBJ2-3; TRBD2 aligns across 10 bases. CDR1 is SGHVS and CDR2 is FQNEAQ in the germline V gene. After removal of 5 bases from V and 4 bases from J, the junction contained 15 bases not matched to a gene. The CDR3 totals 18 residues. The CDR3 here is CASSTSSGGLPPPDTQYF. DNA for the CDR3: TGTGCCAGCAGCACCTCTAGCGGGGGCCTCCCCCCCCCAGATACGCAGTATTTT. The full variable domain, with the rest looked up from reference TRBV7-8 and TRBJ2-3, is GAGVSQSPRYKVAKRGQDVALRCDPISGHVSLFWYQQALGQGPEFLTYFQNEAQLDKSGLPSDRFFAERPEGSVSTLKIQRTQQEDSAVYLCASSTSSGGLPPPDTQYFGPGTRLTVL.

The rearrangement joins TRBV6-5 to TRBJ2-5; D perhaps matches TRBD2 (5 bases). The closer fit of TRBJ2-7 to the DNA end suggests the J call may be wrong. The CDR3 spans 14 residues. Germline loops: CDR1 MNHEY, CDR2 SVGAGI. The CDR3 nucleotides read TGTGCCAGCAGTACCTCGGGGTCGACCTACGAGCAGTACTTC. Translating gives CASSTSGSTYEQYF.

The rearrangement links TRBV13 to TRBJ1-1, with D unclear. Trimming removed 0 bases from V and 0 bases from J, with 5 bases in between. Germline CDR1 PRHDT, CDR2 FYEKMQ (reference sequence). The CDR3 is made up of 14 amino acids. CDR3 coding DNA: TGTGCCAGCAGCTTAGGACAGTTGAACACTGAAGCTTTCTTT. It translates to CASSLGQLNTEAFF. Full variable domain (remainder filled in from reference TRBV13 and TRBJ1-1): AAGVIQSPRHLIKEKRETATLKCYPIPRHDTVYWYQQGPGQDPQFLISFYEKMQSDKGSIPDRFSAQQFSDYHSELNMSSLELGDSALYFCASSLGQLNTEAFFGQGTRLTVV.